The 4 T cell receptor beta chains below come from one sample, sequenced in a study of CD8 T cells in ankylosing spondylitis. Each CDR3 protein is one row after TCRdb ran MiXCR on the 5' RACE reads. The sample lists about 36,000 distinct CDR3 sequences, 9.5% to 11% occurring once. The sample comprised synovial fluid, either unsorted or a sorted T cell fraction (not recorded which). These receptors all stem from a male donor with ankylosing spondylitis.

This clonotype was seen repeatedly, ten times or more. V and J are TRBV29-1 and TRBJ2-7; 7 nucleotides align to TRBD1. V was pared by 5 bases and J by 2 bases, with 9 bases of the junction left unmatched. The CDR3 length is 14 residues. Per germline, CDR1 SQVTM and CDR2 ANQGSEA. CDR3 coding DNA: TGCAGCGTTTACGCCGGGACAGCGACCTACGAGCAGTACTTC. This codes for CSVYAGTATYEQYF.

In its sample, this clonotype was seen many times. The genes are TRBV11-2 and TRBJ2-1; 8 positions agree with TRBD2. Germline CDR1 and CDR2: SGHAT and FQNNGV. Losses at the gene ends were 4 bases for V and 8 bases for J; bases not matched to a gene: 28. CDR3 length: 21 residues. For the CDR3, the DNA is TGTGCCAGCAGCTCACGATTTAGCGCTCAGCGGGAGCTCTTATTGTGGGATGAGCAGTTCTTC. Protein: CASSSRFSAQRELLLWDEQFF.

The V call is TRBV19, the J call TRBJ2-1; D remains ambiguous. CDR1 and CDR2 from the germline V gene are LNHDA and SQIVND (reference sequence). This CDR3 is built from 12 residues. V lost 1 base and J 9 bases, leaving 7 bases between the germline ends. The CDR3 region is CASSIGAAEQFF. CDR3 coding DNA: TGTGCCAGTAGTATAGGAGCCGCTGAGCAGTTCTTC.

V gene TRBV7-3 combines with J gene TRBJ2-3, with TRBD1 identical over 8 bases. Germline CDR1 reads SGHTA; CDR2 reads FQGTGA. The J segment lost 5 bases and the V segment lost 2 bases, leaving 6 bases of the junction unmatched. The CDR3 is made up of 15 amino acids. The CDR3 sequence: CASSLSDRAGDTQYF. DNA for the CDR3: TGTGCCAGCAGCTTATCGGACAGGGCCGGAGATACGCAGTATTTT.